A selection of T cell receptor beta chains follows, all from one sample in a study of shared clonotypes between healthy human individuals. Using immunoSEQ multiplex PCR, the repertoire was profiled, and TCRdb retains in-frame clones only, with some absent. The sample contains about 1.1 million clones, approximately 77% of which appear only once. The specimen sequenced was memory CD4+ T cells from PBMCs. Every receptor here comes from a man in his late teens or twenties in good health. Some clones in this sample may be carry-over from other donors' samples. CDR3s include the opening cysteine and the closing phenylalanine or tryptophan. Expanded clones are given a class, and other clones once, few, many or no size at all.

TRBV18,once,TRBJ2-7,17,CASSLGLAGVGAYEQYF
TRBV15,few,TRBJ1-3,14,CATSRDQGGNTIYF
TRBV5-1,few,TRBJ2-3,13,CASSRQITDTQYF
TRBV28,.,TRBJ2-3,15,CASITGTSGTDTQYF
TRBV21-1,.,TRBJ2-4,16,CASSKAPGPLSNIQYF
TRBV5-6,.,TRBJ2-7,15,CASSLGLAGDYEQYF
TRBV15,.,TRBJ2-5,12,CATSRAQETQYF
TRBV5-4,.,TRBJ1-2,14,CASSFNDGNYGYTF
TRBV5-1,.,TRBJ2-7,14,CASGDSGSSYEQYF
TRBV5-1,.,TRBJ2-2,15,CASSLFSQGTGELFF
TRBV29-1,.,TRBJ2-3,15,CSVEGPYTSTDTQYF
TRBV7-8,.,TRBJ1-1,17,CASSPVGGLGSRAEAFF
TRBV18,.,TRBJ2-6,16,CASSPLRDSGANVLTF
TRBV5-1,once,TRBJ2-6,16,CASSLDLDKGANVLTF
TRBV5-1,.,TRBJ2-1,16,CASSVAGTPGKNEQFF
TRBV15,.,TRBJ2-5,12,CATSRAKETQYF
TRBV19,.,TRBJ1-1,13,CASSDRANTEAFF
TRBV5-4,few,TRBJ2-5,19,CASSLDGLAGGRIQETQYF
TRBV7-9,.,TRBJ2-2,13,CASSFPNTGELFF
TRBV7-2,.,TRBJ2-5,13,CASSPHSSVTQYF
TRBV7-9,few,TRBJ1-2,13,CASSLQGNYGYTF
TRBV7-3,.,TRBJ2-2,17,CASSLNAGTRNTGELFF
TRBV27,.,TRBJ1-6,17,CASSLSRTGSYNSPLHF
TRBV5-1,.,TRBJ1-1,13,CASSLGTNTEAFF
TRBV11-1,many,TRBJ2-5,15,CASSDPIAGGETQYF
TRBV2,.,TRBJ1-3,13,CASSTGRGNTIYF
TRBV27,.,TRBJ2-5,14,CASKKQGGQETQYF
TRBV5-1,.,TRBJ1-2,15,CASSLAGGADYGYTF